This T cell receptor beta chain came from a study of T cell repertoires in cytomegalovirus infection. Broader study findings: Ex vivo, HLA-C-restricted CMV-specific TCR beta clonotypes prevailed over the rest of the response.

The germline CDR1 and CDR2 sequences are LGHNT and FRNRAP. Trimming pared 3 bases from V and 5 bases from J, leaving 13 bases between. The CDR3 is made up of 14 amino acids. TCRdb itself ran the reads through MiXCR, one entry per CDR3 protein. The sample contains roughly 280,000 distinct CDR3 sequences, around 13% of which appear only once. About this clonotype itself: The antigen remains undetermined.

Sequencing was carried out using PBMCs. The J gene is TRBJ1-1, the V gene TRBV12-5; maybe TRBD1 (6 bases). The origin of this receptor is a human donor in good health (CMV status not recorded). Some clones in this sample may be carry-over from other donors' samples. Written as DNA, the CDR3 is TGTGCTAGTGGTTTTGGGGGGGCAAATACTGAAGCTTTCTTT. The encoded protein is CASGFGGANTEAFF.